The 9 T cell receptor beta chains below all came from one sample that was sequenced in a study of OX40 agonist ivuxolimab in advanced cancers. Assay used: immunoSEQ multiplex PCR; TCRdb lists only in-frame clones, some missing. The sample lists approximately 89,000 clones, more than 75% occurring once. The input for sequencing was CD4+ or CD8+ T cells sorted from blood, taken in a trial of the OX40 agonist ivuxolimab. The receptors were sampled from an adult with an advanced solid tumor such as melanoma, head and neck, liver or kidney cancer.

As DNA, the CDR3 is TGTGCCTGGAGTGTTGATGGGAATCAGCCCCAGCATTTT. It is translated as CAWSVDGNQPQHF. This chain joins TRBV30 and TRBJ1-5, with D unresolved. CDR1 and CDR2 from the germline V gene are GTSNPN and SVGIG (reference sequence). CDR3 length: 13 amino acids. Deletions cut 0 bases from V and 4 bases from J, with 7 bases between.

This chain uses TRBV7-9 with TRBJ2-2; D uncertain. V was clipped by 2 bases and J by 7 bases, with 17 bases between them. Germline loops: CDR1 SEHNR, CDR2 FQNEAQ (reference sequence). The CDR3 contains 16 residues. CDR3 region: CASSLKVAAPIGELFF. The CDR3 DNA is TGTGCCAGCAGCTTAAAAGTTGCGGCCCCAATCGGGGAGCTGTTTTTT.

The gene calls are TRBV5-1 and TRBJ2-2; no clear D gene. The V and J ends lost 2 bases and 4 bases respectively, with 6 bases between them. The CDR3 has 13 residues. Germline loops: CDR1 SGHRS, CDR2 YFSETQ. The chain's CDR3 is CASSFETTGELFF. In DNA, the CDR3 is TGCGCCAGCAGCTTCGAGACCACCGGGGAGCTGTTTTTT. The full variable domain, with the rest looked up from reference TRBV5-1 and TRBJ2-2, is KAGVTQTPRYLIKTRGQQVTLSCSPISGHRSVSWYQQTPGQGLQFLFEYFSETQRNKGNFPGRFSGRQFSNSRSEMNVSTLELGDSALYLCASSFETTGELFFGEGSRLTVL.

V is TRBV5-6 and J is TRBJ2-5, with D perhaps matching TRBD2 (6 bases). The CDR3 has 13 amino acids. Germline lookup yields CDR1 SGHDT and CDR2 YYEEEE. V lost 8 bases and J 2 bases, leaving 13 bases between the germline ends. DNA for the CDR3: TGTGCCAGTGGGGACTTAGCGCAAGAGACCCAGTACTTC. Translation gives CASGDLAQETQYF.

The chain recombines TRBV7-2 with TRBJ2-3, with D possibly TRBD2 on 6 matching bases. Trimming shortened V by 1 base and J by 0 bases, and 14 bases separated the two germline ends. Germline V CDR1 and CDR2: SGHTA, FQGNSA. The CDR3 has 17 amino acids. The CDR3 DNA reads TGTGCCAGCAGCTTAGTCCTCGGGACTCCGAGCACAGATACGCAGTATTTT. It translates to CASSLVLGTPSTDTQYF.

The DNA of the CDR3 is TGCGCCAGCAGCCGGACGGACAGCTCCCCATGGACCCAGTACTTC. It is translated as CASSRTDSSPWTQYF. The genes are TRBV5-1 and TRBJ2-5; a weak D match, TRBD1 (6 bases). There are 15 residues in the CDR3. Per germline, CDR1 SGHRS and CDR2 YFSETQ. V was clipped by 4 bases and J by 7 bases, with 20 bases between them.

The CDR3 is CASKGTFNEKLFF. The CDR3 DNA sequence: TGTGCCAGTAAGGGGACCTTTAATGAAAAACTGTTTTTT. The chain uses TRBV19 and TRBJ1-4; possible D gene TRBD1, 5 bases. This CDR3 region has 13 residues. Trimming stripped 7 bases from V and 4 bases from J, with 10 bases between. CDR1 is LNHDA and CDR2 is SQIVND in the germline V gene (reference sequence). Full variable domain (missing parts from reference TRBV19 and TRBJ1-4): DGGITQSPKYLFRKEGQNVTLSCEQNLNHDAMYWYRQDPGQGLRLIYYSQIVNDFQKGDIAEGYSVSREKKESFPLTVTSAQKNPTAFYLCASKGTFNEKLFFGSGTQLSVL.

This rearrangement joins TRBV6-4 to TRBJ2-7; a possible D gene is TRBD2 (5 bases). CDR3 length equals 13 residues. V lost 5 bases and J lost 7, with 15 bases in between. The germline CDR1 and CDR2 sequences are MRHNA and SNTAGT. The CDR3 protein is CASSYSGGREQYF. The DNA for the CDR3 is TGTGCCAGCAGTTACAGCGGCGGTAGGGAGCAGTACTTC.

J is TRBJ1-1 and V is TRBV6-5; 10 bases line up with TRBD1. With V trimmed by 7 bases and J by 5 bases, 7 bases remained unmatched. Germline CDR1 reads MNHEY; CDR2 reads SVGAGI. The CDR3 runs 14 residues. CDR3 amino acids: CASMVRTGGTEAFF. The CDR3 DNA sequence: TGTGCCAGCATGGTTCGGACAGGGGGAACTGAAGCTTTCTTT.